The following is a T cell receptor (beta chain) sequence with its context. Assay used: immunoSEQ multiplex PCR; TCRdb lists only in-frame clones, some missing. The table records tens of thousands of clones, more than 70% of them present only once. In germline, CDR1 is SEHNR, CDR2 FQNEAQ (reference sequence). Deletions cut 7 bases from V and 7 bases from J, with 16 bases between. The CDR3 contains 13 residues. This entry is derived from a study of control samples from healthy donors and cancer patients. This clonotype originated in a woman in her fifties or sixties with lung cancer. The chain recombines TRBV7-9 with TRBJ1-2, with D maybe TRBD1 (5 bases). Specimen: PBMCs. CDR3 DNA: TGTGCCAGCACGGAACAGGCGACGAGTGGCTACACCTTC. The encoded protein is CASTEQATSGYTF.